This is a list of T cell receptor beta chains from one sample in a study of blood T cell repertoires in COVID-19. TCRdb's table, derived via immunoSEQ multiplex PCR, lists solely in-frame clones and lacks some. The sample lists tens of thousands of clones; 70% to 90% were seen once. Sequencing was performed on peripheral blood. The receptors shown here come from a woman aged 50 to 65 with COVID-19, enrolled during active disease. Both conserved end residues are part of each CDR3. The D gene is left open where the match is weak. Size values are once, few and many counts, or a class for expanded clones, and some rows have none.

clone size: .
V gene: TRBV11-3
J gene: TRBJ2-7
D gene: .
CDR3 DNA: TGTGCCAGCAGCCGTCAGAGCGGCTACGAGCAGTACTTC
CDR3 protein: CASSRQSGYEQYF

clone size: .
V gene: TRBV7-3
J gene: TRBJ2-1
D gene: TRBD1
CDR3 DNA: TGTGCCAGCAGCTTAGACAGGGGTTGGCATGAGCAGTTCTTC
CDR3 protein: CASSLDRGWHEQFF

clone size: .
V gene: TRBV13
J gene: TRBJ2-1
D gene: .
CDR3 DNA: TGTGCCAGCAGTCAGTCCCGACAGATCTTCAATGAGCAGTTCTTC
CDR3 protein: CASSQSRQIFNEQFF

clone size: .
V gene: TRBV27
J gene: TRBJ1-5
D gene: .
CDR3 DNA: TGTGCCAGCAGCTCCTATGTAAGCAATCAGCCCCAGCATTTT
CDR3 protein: CASSSYVSNQPQHF

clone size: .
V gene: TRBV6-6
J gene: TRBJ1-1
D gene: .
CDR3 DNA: TGTGCCAGCAGTTACAACAGGATGAACACTGAAGCTTTCTTT
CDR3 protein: CASSYNRMNTEAFF

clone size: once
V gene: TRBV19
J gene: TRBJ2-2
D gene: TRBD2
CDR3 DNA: TGTGCCAGTAGTATAGACTCAGGACTAGCGGGAACCGGGGAGCTGTTTTTT
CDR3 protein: CASSIDSGLAGTGELFF

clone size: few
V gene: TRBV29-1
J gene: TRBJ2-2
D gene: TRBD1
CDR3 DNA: TGCAGCGGGGGACAGGGCGGTGGGGAGCTGTTTTTT
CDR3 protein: CSGGQGGGELFF

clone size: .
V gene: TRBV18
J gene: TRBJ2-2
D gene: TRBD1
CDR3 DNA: TGTGCCAGCTCCCTAAGACAGGGGGCGCAAGGGGAGCTGTTTTTT
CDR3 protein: CASSLRQGAQGELFF

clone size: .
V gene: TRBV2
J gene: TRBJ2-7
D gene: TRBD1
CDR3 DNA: TGTGCCAGCAACCGGGACAGGGCCTACGAGCAGTACTTC
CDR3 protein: CASNRDRAYEQYF

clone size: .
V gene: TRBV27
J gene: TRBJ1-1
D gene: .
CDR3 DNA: TGTGCCAGCAGTTTATCCCTTTACAGTGAAGCTTTCTTT
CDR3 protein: CASSLSLYSEAFF

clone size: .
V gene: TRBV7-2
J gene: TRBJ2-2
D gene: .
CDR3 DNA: TGTGCCAGCAGCGCCGTGCTGGCGGTCACCGGGGAGCTGTTTTTT
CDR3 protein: CASSAVLAVTGELFF

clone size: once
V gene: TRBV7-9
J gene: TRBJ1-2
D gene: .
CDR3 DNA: TGTGCCAGCAGCTTAGAAGGCAGGGGAAGTGTAGGCTACACCTTC
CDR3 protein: CASSLEGRGSVGYTF

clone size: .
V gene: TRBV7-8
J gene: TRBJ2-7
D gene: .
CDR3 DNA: TGTGCCAGCAGCTTAGCAGGCCGGGGCTACGAGCAGTACTTC
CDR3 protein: CASSLAGRGYEQYF

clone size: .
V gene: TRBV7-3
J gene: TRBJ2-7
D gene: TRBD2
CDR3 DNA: TGTGCCAGCAGCTTAACACGGGGGGTCTACGAGCAGTACTTC
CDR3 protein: CASSLTRGVYEQYF

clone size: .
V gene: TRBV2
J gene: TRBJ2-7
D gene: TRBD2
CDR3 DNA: TGTGCCAGCAGTCCGACTAGCGGACGTACCTACGAGCAGTACTTC
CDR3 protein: CASSPTSGRTYEQYF

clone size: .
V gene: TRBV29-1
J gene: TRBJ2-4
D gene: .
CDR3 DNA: TGCAGCGTTGGGGGCCGGACGCAAGACATTCAGTACTTC
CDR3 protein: CSVGGRTQDIQYF

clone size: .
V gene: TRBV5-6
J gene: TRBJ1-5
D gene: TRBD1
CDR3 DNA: TGTGCCAGCAGCCGGAGGGTGACAGGGACTCAGCCCCAGCATTTT
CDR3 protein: CASSRRVTGTQPQHF

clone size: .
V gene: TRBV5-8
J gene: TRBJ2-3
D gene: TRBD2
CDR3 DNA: TGTGCCAGCAGCTTGAAGGGTGGGAGGGCTACTCGCACAGATACGCAGTATTTT
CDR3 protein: CASSLKGGRATRTDTQYF

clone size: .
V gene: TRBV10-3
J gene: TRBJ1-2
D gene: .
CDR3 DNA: TGTGCCATCAGTGAGAGGCAGGCCTCTAACTATGGCTACACCTTC
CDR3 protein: CAISERQASNYGYTF

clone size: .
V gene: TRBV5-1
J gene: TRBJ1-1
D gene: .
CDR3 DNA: TGCGCCAGCAGCGACCAGCGCCTCATGAACACTGAAGCTTTCTTT
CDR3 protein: CASSDQRLMNTEAFF

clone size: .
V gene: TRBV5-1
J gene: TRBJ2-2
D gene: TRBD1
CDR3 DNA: TGCGCCAGCAGGACCCACGGGACAGCTTCCACCGGGGAGCTGTTTTTT
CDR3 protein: CASRTHGTASTGELFF

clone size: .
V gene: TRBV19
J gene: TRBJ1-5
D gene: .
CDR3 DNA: TGTGCCAGGAAAGGGGGGGCGCGTCAGCCCCAGCATTTT
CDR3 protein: CARKGGARQPQHF

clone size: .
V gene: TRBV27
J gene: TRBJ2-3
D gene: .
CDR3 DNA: TGTGCCAGCAGTTTCCGTAGCACAGATACGCAGTATTTT
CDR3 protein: CASSFRSTDTQYF

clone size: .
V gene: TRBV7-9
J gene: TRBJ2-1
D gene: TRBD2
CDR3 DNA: TGTGCCAGCAGCCACCAAGTGGGACTAGCGGAAGGATACGAGCAGTTCTTC
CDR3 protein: CASSHQVGLAEGYEQFF

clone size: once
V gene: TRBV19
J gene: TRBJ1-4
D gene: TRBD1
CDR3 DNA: TGTGCCAGTAGTACCCAGACAGGGAGAGAAAAACTGTTTTTT
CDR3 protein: CASSTQTGREKLFF

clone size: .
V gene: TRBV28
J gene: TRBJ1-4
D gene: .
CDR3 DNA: TGTGCCAGCAGTTTGATGGGCCGGGAAAAACTGTTTTTT
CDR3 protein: CASSLMGREKLFF

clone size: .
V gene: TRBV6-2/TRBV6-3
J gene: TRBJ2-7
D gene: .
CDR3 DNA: TGTGCCAGCAGTAACAACTACGAGCAGTACTTC
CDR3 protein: CASSNNYEQYF

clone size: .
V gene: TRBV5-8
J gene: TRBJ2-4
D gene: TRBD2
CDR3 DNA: TGTGCCAGCAGCTTGGCCGGGGGGAACATTCAGTACTTC
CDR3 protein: CASSLAGGNIQYF

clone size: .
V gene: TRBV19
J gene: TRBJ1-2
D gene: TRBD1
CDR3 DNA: TGTGCCAGTAGTATACAGGGGGTGTATGGCTACACCTTC
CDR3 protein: CASSIQGVYGYTF

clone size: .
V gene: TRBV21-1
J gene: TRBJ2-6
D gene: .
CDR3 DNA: TGTGCCAGCAGCAATACGGTTTCTGGGGCCAACGTCCTGACTTTC
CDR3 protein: CASSNTVSGANVLTF

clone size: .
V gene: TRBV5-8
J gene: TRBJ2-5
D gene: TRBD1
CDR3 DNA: TGTGCCAGCAGCTTTCGACAGGGTGGACGTCAAGAGACCCAGTACTTC
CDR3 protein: CASSFRQGGRQETQYF

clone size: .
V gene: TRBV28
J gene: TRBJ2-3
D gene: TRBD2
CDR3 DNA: TGTGCCAGCAGTCAAGGGACTAGCGGGCGGGATACGCAGTATTTT
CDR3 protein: CASSQGTSGRDTQYF

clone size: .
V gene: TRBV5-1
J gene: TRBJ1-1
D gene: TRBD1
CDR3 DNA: TGCGCCAGCAGCTTGGGGGACAGATTTAACACTGAAGCTTTCTTT
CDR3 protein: CASSLGDRFNTEAFF

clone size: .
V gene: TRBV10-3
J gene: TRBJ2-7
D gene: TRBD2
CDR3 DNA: TGTGCCATCAGGGAGGGACTAGCGAATTTCTACGAGCAGTACTTC
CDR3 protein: CAIREGLANFYEQYF

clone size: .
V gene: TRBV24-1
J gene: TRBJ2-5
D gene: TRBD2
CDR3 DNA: TGTGCCACCAGTGAGGCTCTAGCGGGAAAAGAGACCCAGTACTTC
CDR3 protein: CATSEALAGKETQYF

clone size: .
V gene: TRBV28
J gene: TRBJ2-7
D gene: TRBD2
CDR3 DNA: TGTGCCAGCAGTTTCAGCCCTAGCGGGTCCTACGAGCAGTACTTC
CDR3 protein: CASSFSPSGSYEQYF

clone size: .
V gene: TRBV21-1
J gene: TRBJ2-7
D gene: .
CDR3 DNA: TGTGCCAGCAGCAATTCCGAAACCCCGACGACAGGGGGAAACGAGCAGTACTTC
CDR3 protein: CASSNSETPTTGGNEQYF

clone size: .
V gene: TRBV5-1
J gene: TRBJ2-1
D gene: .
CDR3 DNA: TGCGCCAGCAGTAATGGTTGGGGCGGGACCTACAATGAGCAGTTCTTC
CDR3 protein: CASSNGWGGTYNEQFF

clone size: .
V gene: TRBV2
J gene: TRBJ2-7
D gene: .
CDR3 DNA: TGTGCCAGCAGTGATCCCAGAGGCTACGAGCAGTACTTC
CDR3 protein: CASSDPRGYEQYF

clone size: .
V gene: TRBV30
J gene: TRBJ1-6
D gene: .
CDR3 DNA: TGTGCCTGGAGTGTACTTGAGGGAGGAAATTCACCCCTCCACTTT
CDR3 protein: CAWSVLEGGNSPLHF

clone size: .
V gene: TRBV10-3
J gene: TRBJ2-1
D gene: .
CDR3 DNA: TGTGCCATCAGTGAGGGCAGGGGCTACAATGAGCAGTTCTTC
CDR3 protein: CAISEGRGYNEQFF

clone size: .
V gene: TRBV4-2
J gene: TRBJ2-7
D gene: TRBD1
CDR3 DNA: TGTGCCAGCAGCCAAGAGTTTACAGGGGGAACCTACGAGCAGTACTTC
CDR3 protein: CASSQEFTGGTYEQYF

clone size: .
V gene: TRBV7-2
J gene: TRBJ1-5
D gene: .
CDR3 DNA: TGTGCCAGCAGCTCCCCTATGACAGGAAATAATCAGCCCCAGCATTTT
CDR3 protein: CASSSPMTGNNQPQHF

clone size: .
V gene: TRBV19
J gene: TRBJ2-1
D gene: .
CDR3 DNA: TGTGCCAGTCGCCAAGGTGGGGGCGGTGAGCAGTTCTTC
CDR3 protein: CASRQGGGGEQFF

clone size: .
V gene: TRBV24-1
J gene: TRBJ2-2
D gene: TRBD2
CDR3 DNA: TGTGCCACCAGTGACCTTAGCGGGTCGAACACCGGGGAGCTGTTTTTT
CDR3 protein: CATSDLSGSNTGELFF

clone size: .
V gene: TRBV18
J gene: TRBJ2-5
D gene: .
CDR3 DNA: TGTGCCAGCTCGCCCCTCTTCAGGACAGTGGATCAAGAGACCCAGTACTTC
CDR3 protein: CASSPLFRTVDQETQYF

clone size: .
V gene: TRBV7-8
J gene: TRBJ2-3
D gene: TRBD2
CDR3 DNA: TGTGCCAGCAGCTTATATGGGCGGGCTAGCGGGACCAGCACAGATACGCAGTATTTT
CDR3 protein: CASSLYGRASGTSTDTQYF

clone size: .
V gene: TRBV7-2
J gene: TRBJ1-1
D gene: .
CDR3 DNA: TGTGCCAGCAGCCCTCTGGGGGGGACTGAAGCTTTCTTT
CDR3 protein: CASSPLGGTEAFF

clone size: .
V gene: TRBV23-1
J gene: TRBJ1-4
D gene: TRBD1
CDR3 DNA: TGCGCCAGCAGTCAAAATCCCGACAGGGGCCAAGGTGAAAAACTGTTTTTT
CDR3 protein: CASSQNPDRGQGEKLFF

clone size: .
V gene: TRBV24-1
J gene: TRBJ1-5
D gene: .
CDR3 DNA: TGTGCCACCAGTGATCCATCTCAGGGGTCCCGCAATCAGCCCCAGCATTTT
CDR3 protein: CATSDPSQGSRNQPQHF

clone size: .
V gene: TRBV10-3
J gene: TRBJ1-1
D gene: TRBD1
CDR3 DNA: TGTGCCATCAGCGACGGACAGGCATCAATGAACACTGAAGCTTTCTTT
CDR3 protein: CAISDGQASMNTEAFF

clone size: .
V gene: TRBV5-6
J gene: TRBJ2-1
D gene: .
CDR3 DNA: TGTGCCAGCAGCTTGGCGGGAGCCTCCTACAATGAGCAGTTCTTC
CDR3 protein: CASSLAGASYNEQFF

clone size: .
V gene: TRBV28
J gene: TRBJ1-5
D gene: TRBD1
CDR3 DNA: TGTGCCAGCAGTCCACTCCGGGACAGCTATCAGCCCCAGCATTTT
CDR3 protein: CASSPLRDSYQPQHF

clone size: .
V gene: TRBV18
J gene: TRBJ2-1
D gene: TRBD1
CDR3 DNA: TGTGCCAGCTCATATCAGGGGGCGCGAAATGAGCAGTTCTTC
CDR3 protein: CASSYQGARNEQFF

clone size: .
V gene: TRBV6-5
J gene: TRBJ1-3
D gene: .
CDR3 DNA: TGTGCCAGCAGTTACTCGGACAGCTCTGGAAACACCATATATTTT
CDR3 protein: CASSYSDSSGNTIYF

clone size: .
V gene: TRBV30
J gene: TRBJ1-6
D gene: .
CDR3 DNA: TGTGCCTGGAGTAAAACAGGGATCAATTCACCCCTCCACTTT
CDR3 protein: CAWSKTGINSPLHF